This is a list of T cell receptor beta chains from one sample in a study of CD8 T cells in Susac syndrome. One entry per CDR3 protein results from TCRdb running MiXCR on the immunoSEQ multiplex PCR reads. The sample includes 250,000 or so distinct CDR3 sequences, roughly 93% of them seen just once. Sequencing was done on a sample of CD4+ T cells from PBMCs. Receptor source: a human donor with multiple sclerosis. Both conserved end residues are part of each CDR3. Fields, in order: clone size, D gene, V gene, J gene, CDR3 DNA, CDR3 protein. The D gene is left open where the match is weak. The listing skips clone size in some rows; elsewhere it reads once, few, many or a size class.

.	.	TRBV9	TRBJ2-3	TGTGCCAGCAGCGGCGGAACGAGGGGTCCCACGCAAGATACGCAGTATTTT	CASSGGTRGPTQDTQYF
.	.	TRBV30	TRBJ2-7	TGTGCCTGGAGCCCATCCCTCTACGAGCAGTACTTC	CAWSPSLYEQYF
.	.	TRBV12-3/TRBV12-4	TRBJ2-1	TGTGCCAGCAGTTTGGGGGGAGGTTGGTATGAGCAGTTCTTC	CASSLGGGWYEQFF
.	TRBD1	TRBV7-3	TRBJ2-2	TGTGCCAGCAGATCAACAGGGGGCAATGCCGGGGAGCTGTTTTTT	CASRSTGGNAGELFF
.	.	TRBV20-1	TRBJ2-6	TGCAGTGCTACCCGGGACACCTCCTCTGGGGCCAACGTCCTGACTTTC	CSATRDTSSGANVLTF
.	.	TRBV2	TRBJ2-1	TGTGCCAGCAGTGAACGCTCGCTAGGCGCAGGTGAGCAGTTCTTC	CASSERSLGAGEQFF
.	TRBD1	TRBV7-3	TRBJ2-6	TGTGCCAGCAGCTTCGGACAGGCTGGGGCCAACGTCCTGACTTTC	CASSFGQAGANVLTF
.	.	TRBV6-2/TRBV6-3	TRBJ2-2	TGTGCCAGCAGGTCGACAGGTCTCACCGGGGAGCTGTTTTTT	CASRSTGLTGELFF
.	TRBD1	TRBV7-8	TRBJ2-1	TGTGCCAGCAGCCTCCGCCCAACAGGGGGAACGCACCGGGAGCAGTTCTTC	CASSLRPTGGTHREQFF
.	.	TRBV5-6	TRBJ1-1	TGTGCCAGCAGCTTCGGGATCGCGGGGGACACTGAAGCTTTCTTT	CASSFGIAGDTEAFF
.	.	TRBV29-1	TRBJ1-3	TGCAGCGTTGGTGCGAGCTCTGGAAACACCATATATTTT	CSVGASSGNTIYF
.	.	TRBV20-1	TRBJ2-1	TGCAGTGCTAGGCAGAGCTCCTACAATGAGCAGTTCTTC	CSARQSSYNEQFF
.	.	TRBV29-1	TRBJ2-3	TGCAGCGTCCAAAGAACAGATACGCAGTATTTT	CSVQRTDTQYF
.	TRBD2	TRBV6-2/TRBV6-3	TRBJ2-1	TGTGCCAGCAGTTACTCCGGCGGGAGCTCCTACAATGAGCAGTTCTTC	CASSYSGGSSYNEQFF
.	TRBD1	TRBV5-1	TRBJ1-1	TGCGCCAGCACCCCAGGGACAGGGGAAGGTGAAGCTTTCTTT	CASTPGTGEGEAFF
once	.	TRBV24-1	TRBJ1-1	TGTGCCTCCGGAAGATTGAGTGAAGCTTTCTTT	CASGRLSEAFF
.	.	TRBV7-9	TRBJ1-2	TGTGCCAGCAGCTTAACGAGCTCGTTTCAGGGCTACACCTTC	CASSLTSSFQGYTF
.	.	TRBV25-1	TRBJ1-2	TGTGCCAGCACCCCCGGAATGGGATACGGCTACACCTTC	CASTPGMGYGYTF
.	TRBD2	TRBV20-1	TRBJ2-7	TGCAGTGCTAGAGACCCGAGCGGGGCCGCCTACGAGCAGTACTTC	CSARDPSGAAYEQYF
once	.	TRBV19	TRBJ1-4	TGTGCCAGTGCCGGCGGGACGAGGAATGAAAAACTGTTTTTT	CASAGGTRNEKLFF
once	.	TRBV24-1	TRBJ2-3	TGTGCCACCAGTGATTTTAGGGCAGGACGCACAGATACGCAGTATTTT	CATSDFRAGRTDTQYF
.	.	TRBV2	TRBJ1-2	TGTGCCAGCACCGGGACTCACAACCCCGGGGGCTACACCTTC	CASTGTHNPGGYTF
.	TRBD1	TRBV19	TRBJ2-5	TGTGCCAGTAGTACTTTCCGGGACAGACTCCAAGAGACCCAGTACTTC	CASSTFRDRLQETQYF
.	.	TRBV25-1	TRBJ1-2	TGTGCCAGCTATGATCTTTATGGCTACACCTTC	CASYDLYGYTF
.	.	TRBV12-3/TRBV12-4	TRBJ1-1	TGTGCCAGCAGTTTATCCCTGGAGGGTAACACTGAAGCTTTCTTT	CASSLSLEGNTEAFF